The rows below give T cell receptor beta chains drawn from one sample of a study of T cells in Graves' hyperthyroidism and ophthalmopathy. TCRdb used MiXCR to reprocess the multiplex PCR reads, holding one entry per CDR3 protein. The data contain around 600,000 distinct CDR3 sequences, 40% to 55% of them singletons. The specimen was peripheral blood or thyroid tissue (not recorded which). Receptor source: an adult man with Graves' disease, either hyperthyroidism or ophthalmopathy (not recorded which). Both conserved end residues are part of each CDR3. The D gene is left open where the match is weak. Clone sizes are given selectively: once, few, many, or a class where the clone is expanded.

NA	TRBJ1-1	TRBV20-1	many	CSARDARDTEAFF	TGCAGTGCTAGAGACGCGAGGGACACTGAAGCTTTCTTT
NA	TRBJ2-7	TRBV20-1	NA	CSAGIRDYEQYF	TGCAGTGCCGGAATTCGGGACTACGAGCAGTACTTC
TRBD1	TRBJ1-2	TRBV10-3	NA	CAIRIEGQPGYTF	TGTGCCATCAGGATAGAGGGACAGCCTGGCTACACCTTC
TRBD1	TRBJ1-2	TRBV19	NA	CASSFGQGWDGYTF	TGTGCCAGTAGTTTTGGACAGGGCTGGGATGGCTACACCTTC
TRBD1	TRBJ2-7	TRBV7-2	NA	CASSSPRTGDEQYF	TGTGCCAGCAGCTCACCACGCACAGGGGACGAGCAGTACTTC
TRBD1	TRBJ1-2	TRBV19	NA	CASSPRDRGASGYTF	TGTGCCAGTAGTCCAAGGGACAGGGGGGCGAGTGGCTACACCTTC
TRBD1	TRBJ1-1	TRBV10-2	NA	CASSDGSGGAVTNAFF	TGCGCCAGCAGTGACGGGTCAGGGGGCGCGGTAACCAACGCTTTCTTT
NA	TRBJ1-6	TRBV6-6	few	CASSSAAARSSYNSPLHF	TGTGCCAGCAGTTCCGCGGCAGCTAGAAGCTCCTATAATTCACCCCTCCACTTT
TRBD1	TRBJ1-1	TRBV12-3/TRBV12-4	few	CASSLGRQGLFPWTEAFF	TGTGCCAGCAGTTTAGGGAGACAGGGTTTGTTTCCCTGGACTGAAGCTTTCTTT
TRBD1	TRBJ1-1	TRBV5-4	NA	CASSWGTGRAFF	TGTGCCAGCAGCTGGGGGACAGGGAGGGCTTTCTTT
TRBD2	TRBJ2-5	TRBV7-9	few	CASSYITPGLAGEETQYF	TGTGCCAGCAGCTATATTACCCCCGGACTAGCGGGGGAAGAGACCCAGTACTTC
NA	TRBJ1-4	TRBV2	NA	CASSEGQPRANEKLFF	TGTGCCAGCAGTGAGGGGCAACCGAGGGCTAATGAAAAACTGTTTTTT
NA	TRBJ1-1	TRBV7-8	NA	CASSLAPGQIEAFF	TGTGCCAGCAGCTTAGCCCCGGGACAAATTGAAGCTTTCTTT
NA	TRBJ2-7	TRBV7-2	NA	CASSLDTGPYEQYF	TGTGCCAGCAGCTTGGACACGGGGCCCTACGAGCAGTACTTC
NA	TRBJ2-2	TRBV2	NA	CASMLDSTGELFF	TGTGCCAGCATGTTGGACAGCACCGGGGAGCTGTTTTTT
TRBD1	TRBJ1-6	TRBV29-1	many	CSVVVQGDNSPLHF	TGCAGCGTTGTCGTCCAGGGGGATAATTCACCCCTCCACTTT
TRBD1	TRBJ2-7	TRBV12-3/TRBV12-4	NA	CASGAQTGGRSYEQYF	TGTGCTAGTGGTGCACAAACAGGGGGGAGATCCTACGAGCAGTACTTC
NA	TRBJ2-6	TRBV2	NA	CASRIGDHGANVLTF	TGTGCCAGCCGGATAGGGGACCATGGGGCCAACGTCCTGACTTTC
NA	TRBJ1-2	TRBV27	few	CASSLFGDGYTF	TGTGCCAGCAGTTTATTCGGGGATGGCTACACCTTC
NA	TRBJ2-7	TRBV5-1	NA	CASSLGQALTSYEQYF	TGCGCCAGCAGCTTGGGACAGGCCCTAACCTCCTACGAGCAGTACTTC
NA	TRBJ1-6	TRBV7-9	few	CASSQDRGGNAPLHF	TGTGCCAGCAGCCAAGATCGGGGGGGGAACGCACCCCTCCACTTT
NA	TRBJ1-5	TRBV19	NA	CASSITGVAYQPQHF	TGTGCCAGTAGTATTACCGGGGTTGCATATCAGCCCCAGCATTTT
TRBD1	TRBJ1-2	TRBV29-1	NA	CSVGGTGAYGYTF	TGCAGCGTTGGAGGGACAGGGGCCTATGGCTACACCTTC
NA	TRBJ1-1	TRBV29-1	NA	CSVEGVVGNTEAFF	TGCAGCGTTGAGGGGGTAGTAGGGAACACTGAAGCTTTCTTT
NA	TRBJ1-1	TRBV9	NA	CVSSVGGGTEAFF	TGTGTCAGCAGCGTGGGCGGGGGCACTGAAGCTTTCTTT
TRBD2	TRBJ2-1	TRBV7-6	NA	CASSPTRLAIYNEQFF	TGTGCCAGCAGTCCAACTCGACTAGCTATCTACAATGAGCAGTTCTTC
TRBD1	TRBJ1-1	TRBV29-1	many	CSVAIRQGVNTEAFF	TGCAGCGTTGCGATAAGGCAGGGGGTAAACACTGAAGCTTTCTTT
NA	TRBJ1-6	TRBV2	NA	CASWGGPLSDSPLHF	TGTGCCAGCTGGGGGGGACCGCTATCGGATTCACCCCTCCACTTT
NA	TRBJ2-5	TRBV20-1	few	CSKGTTNEETQYF	TGCAGCAAAGGGACAACTAACGAGGAGACCCAGTACTTC
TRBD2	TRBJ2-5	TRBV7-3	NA	CASSLAGGSGQETQYF	TGTGCCAGCAGCTTAGCGGGAGGATCGGGTCAAGAGACCCAGTACTTC
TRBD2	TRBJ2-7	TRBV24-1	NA	CASSSGGISYEQYF	TGTGCCAGCAGTTCCGGGGGGATCTCCTACGAGCAGTACTTC
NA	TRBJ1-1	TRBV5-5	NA	CASSLGRSMGGTEAFF	TGCGCCAGCAGCCTCGGACGAAGTATGGGAGGCACTGAAGCTTTCTTT
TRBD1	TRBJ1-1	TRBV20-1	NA	CSASPPTGAATMNTEAFF	TGCAGTGCTAGCCCCCCGACAGGGGCCGCCACCATGAACACTGAAGCTTTCTTT
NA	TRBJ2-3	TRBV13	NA	CASSLGPSTDTQYF	TGTGCCAGCAGCCTAGGACCTAGCACAGATACGCAGTATTTT
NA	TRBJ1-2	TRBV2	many	CASSRTDNYGYTF	TGTGCCAGCAGTCGGACGGACAACTATGGCTACACCTTC
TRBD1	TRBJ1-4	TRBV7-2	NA	CASSRGGQGIANEKLFF	TGTGCCAGCAGCCGTGGAGGACAGGGGATAGCTAATGAAAAACTGTTTTTT
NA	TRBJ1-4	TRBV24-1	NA	CATSGGEKLFF	TGTGCCACCAGTGGGGGTGAAAAACTGTTTTTT
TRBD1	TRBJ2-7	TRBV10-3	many	CATAGGSYEQYF	TGTGCCACCGCAGGGGGCTCCTACGAGCAGTACTTC
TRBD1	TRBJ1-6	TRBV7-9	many	CASSRGQENSPLHF	TGTGCCAGCAGCCGTGGACAGGAGAATTCACCCCTCCACTTT
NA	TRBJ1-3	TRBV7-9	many	CASSLPSSGNTIYF	TGTGCCAGCAGCTTACCGAGCTCTGGAAACACCATATATTTT
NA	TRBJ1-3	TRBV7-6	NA	CASSPGQTIYF	TGTGCCAGCAGCCCTGGACAGACCATATATTTT
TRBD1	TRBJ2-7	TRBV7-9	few	CASSSHPGQIYEQYF	TGTGCCAGCAGTTCACACCCGGGACAGATTTACGAGCAGTACTTC
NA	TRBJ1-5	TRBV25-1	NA	CASRWTVDSNQPQHF	TGTGCCAGTCGATGGACAGTCGATAGCAATCAGCCCCAGCATTTT
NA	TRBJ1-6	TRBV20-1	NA	CSARVGGGLDSPLHF	TGCAGTGCTAGAGTTGGGGGCGGCTTGGATTCACCCCTCCACTTT
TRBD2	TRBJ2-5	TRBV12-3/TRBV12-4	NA	CASSLRRIAGETQYF	TGTGCCAGCAGTTTGAGACGGATAGCGGGGGAGACCCAGTACTTC
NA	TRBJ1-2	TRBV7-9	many	CASSQAQVPGGYTF	TGTGCCAGCAGCCAAGCACAGGTTCCCGGTGGCTACACCTTC
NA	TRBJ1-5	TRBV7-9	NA	CASSPGDGQGYQPQHF	TGTGCCAGCAGCCCCGGTGATGGGCAGGGCTATCAGCCCCAGCATTTT
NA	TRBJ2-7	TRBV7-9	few	CASSLLPGENEQYF	TGTGCCAGCAGCTTGCTCCCAGGGGAGAACGAGCAGTACTTC